One sample yielded the 25 T cell receptor beta chains listed below, sequenced in a study of read filtering for tumor transcriptome and immune sequencing. From around 440 ng of RNA, a library with molecular barcoded alpha/delta and beta/gamma adaptors was made. TCRdb redid the calling of the reads with MiXCR, one entry per CDR3 protein. This sample carries 85,000 to 100,000 distinct CDR3 sequences, around a fifth of them seen once, and the ten largest clones take about an eighth. What was sequenced was a population of CD138-negative cells sorted from bone marrow. The receptors stem from a donor older than 35 with multiple myeloma.

This clonotype has more than one count but fewer than ten. The chain couples TRBV6-5 to TRBJ1-1; the D gene is possibly TRBD1 (5 bases). Trimming took 0 bases from V and 4 from J, leaving 15 bases between them. This CDR3 has 16 residues. Germline CDR1 MNHEY, CDR2 SVGAGI. CDR3 nucleotides: TGTGCCAGCAGTTACTCCCTTCGGCGGGGGGGCACTGAAGCTTTCTTT. This translates into CASSYSLRRGGTEAFF.

This chain connects TRBV5-1 to TRBJ2-2, with D tentatively TRBD1 or TRBD2 (5 bases each). The CDR3 is made up of 15 amino acids. Deletions cut 7 bases from V and 9 bases from J, with 22 bases between. Germline V lookup: CDR1 SGHRS, CDR2 YFSETQ. CDR3 DNA: TGCGCCAGCGTCCAAGACTTGCCCGGGACCAGGGAGCTGTTTTTT. It translates to CASVQDLPGTRELFF.

This clonotype was seen ten or more times. V and J are TRBV3-1 and TRBJ2-1; no clear D gene. CDR3 length equals 15 residues. V was pared by 0 bases and J by 13 bases, with 19 bases between. The germline CDR1 and CDR2 sequences are LGHDT and YNNKEL (reference sequence). CDR3 nucleotides: TGTGCCAGCAGCCAAGAGGGTTTAAAAACTCATAAACAGTTCTTC. Amino acid sequence: CASSQEGLKTHKQFF.

This clonotype was counted between two and nine times. The V and J genes are TRBV28 and TRBJ1-5; D is ambiguous. This CDR3 has 13 residues. Germline V gene lookup returns CDR1 MDHEN and CDR2 SYDVKM. Trimming pared 7 bases from V and 3 bases from J, leaving 10 bases between. The CDR3 is CASIGRFNQPQHF. In DNA form, the CDR3 reads TGTGCCAGCATCGGGAGGTTCAATCAGCCCCAGCATTTT.

This chain connects TRBV12-3 or TRBV12-4 to TRBJ2-4; D is perhaps TRBD1 or TRBD2 (7 bases each). V lost 6 bases and J 4 bases, leaving 19 bases between the germline ends. This CDR3 comprises 16 residues. CDR3 residues: CASSWEGARRKNIQYF. The CDR3 DNA is TGTGCCAGCAGCTGGGAGGGGGCCAGAAGGAAAAACATTCAGTACTTC.

This clonotype showed up many times. The chain joins TRBV5-1 to TRBJ1-2; D unresolved. This CDR3 has 12 amino acids. Per the germline V gene, CDR1 is SGHRS and CDR2 is YFSETQ. Trimming removed 0 bases from V and 4 bases from J, with 4 bases in between. Here the CDR3 DNA reads TGCGCCAGCAGCTTGGAAGCCTATGGCTACACCTTC. This encodes CASSLEAYGYTF.

This clonotype was counted ten times or more. This chain joins TRBV28 and TRBJ2-7; D unresolved. Germline assignment: CDR1 MDHEN and CDR2 SYDVKM. V lost 5 bases to trimming and J lost 9 bases, with 11 bases between them. The CDR3 contains 11 residues. The CDR3 nucleotides are TGTGCCAGCAGTGGTCTACGAGGGCAGTACTTC. It translates to CASSGLRGQYF.

This clonotype was counted ten times or more. The chain recombines TRBV3-1 with TRBJ2-3, with D hard to call. The CDR3 is 13 amino acids. Germline CDR1 and CDR2: LGHDT and YNNKEL (reference sequence). V was pared by 4 bases and J by 9 bases, with 14 bases between. The CDR3 nucleotides read TGTGCCAGCAGCCCCTTCGGTGGACGCACGCAGTATTTT. Amino acids: CASSPFGGRTQYF.

Ten or more counts support this clonotype. V and J are TRBV12-3 or TRBV12-4 and TRBJ2-1, with D perhaps assigned TRBD1 or TRBD2 (5 bases each). The CDR3 is 14 amino acids. The V end lost 0 bases, the J end lost 4 bases, and 7 bases lay between the germline ends. Here the CDR3 reads CASSLAGVYNEQFF. Here the CDR3 DNA reads TGTGCCAGCAGTTTAGCGGGGGTTTACAATGAGCAGTTCTTC.

This clonotype was observed many times. The chain joins TRBV9 to TRBJ2-7, with D uncertain. Deletions cut 5 bases from V and 0 bases from J, with 15 bases between. CDR3 length equals 15 residues. CDR1 is SGDLS, CDR2 YYNGEE, per germline. CDR3 nucleotide sequence: TGTGCCAGCAGTGGTGGCACTCCCCCCTCCTACGAGCAGTACTTC. Translating it yields CASSGGTPPSYEQYF. Looking up the rest from reference TRBV9 and TRBJ2-7 gives the full variable domain: DSGVTQTPKHLITATGQRVTLRCSPRSGDLSVYWYQQSLDQGLQFLIQYYNGEERAKGNILERFSAQQFPDLHSELNLSSLELGDSALYFCASSGGTPPSYEQYFGPGTRLTVT.

This clonotype was seen many times. The V gene is TRBV10-2, the J gene TRBJ2-3; TRBD1 matches 7 bases. This CDR3 has 16 residues. Germline trimming cut 8 bases from V and 3 bases from J; bases unmatched to any gene: 14. Germline loops: CDR1 WSHSY, CDR2 SAAADI. The CDR3 reads CASSGPEGAHTDTQYF. The CDR3 region has the DNA TGCGCCAGCTCCGGTCCCGAGGGGGCGCATACAGATACGCAGTATTTT.

This rearrangement joins TRBV5-1 to TRBJ2-5; D unclear. The germline gives CDR1 SGHRS, CDR2 YFSETQ. The CDR3 totals 13 residues. The ends were cut back, 2 bases at V and 2 bases at J, with 7 bases in the middle. The CDR3 DNA sequence: TGCGCCAGCAGCTTAAACACTCAAGAGACCCAGTACTTC. It translates to CASSLNTQETQYF.

There are a few counts of this clonotype. CDR3 amino acids: CASSLGRSYNSPLHF. The CDR3 DNA reads as TGTGCCAGCAGTTTGGGACGATCCTATAATTCACCCCTCCACTTT. This sequence joins TRBV28 and TRBJ1-6; TRBD1 might be the D (5 bases). The V end was cut by 3 bases, the J end by 1 base, with 7 bases between. The CDR3 runs to 15 residues. Germline CDR1 and CDR2: MDHEN and SYDVKM.

A note on this clonotype: A much larger clone lies a single base off, so this may be a read error. This sequence joins TRBV28 and TRBJ1-1, with D unclear. The CDR3 has 13 residues. Germline CDR1 MDHEN, CDR2 SYDVKM. In DNA, the CDR3 is TGTGCCAGCTGTTTACTGCGATTCACTGAAGCTTTCTTT. This encodes CASCLLRFTEAFF.

Remarks on this clonotype: Without the conserved terminal phenylalanine or tryptophan, this CDR3 likely stems from a read error. The chain has TRBV20-1 and TRBJ2-1; 15 bases agree with TRBD2. The CDR3 has 17 residues. From germline, CDR1 is DFQATT and CDR2 SNEGSKA (reference sequence). CDR3 nucleotides: TGCAGCGCTAGCGGACTAGCGGGGGGGCCTTCCTACAATGAGCAGTTCCTC. It is translated as CSASGLAGGPSYNEQFL.

This clonotype was detected only a few times. This rearrangement joins TRBV20-1 to TRBJ2-5; D not resolved. V shed 1 base and J shed 5 bases, with 14 bases lying between them. The germline V gene encodes CDR1 DFQATT and CDR2 SNEGSKA (reference sequence). CDR3 size: 14 residues. CDR3 residues: CSARVSGVDETQYF. CDR3 DNA sequence: TGCAGTGCTAGAGTCTCGGGTGTCGATGAGACCCAGTACTTC.

This clonotype was recorded at least ten times. The rearrangement links TRBV3-1 to TRBJ1-4, with D maybe TRBD1 (6 bases). Trimming stripped 4 bases from V and 5 bases from J, with 11 bases between. Germline lookup yields CDR1 LGHDT and CDR2 YNNKEL (reference sequence). The CDR3 runs to 14 residues. The CDR3 loop is CASSPDRINEKLFF. CDR3 DNA: TGTGCCAGCAGCCCCGACAGGATAAATGAAAAACTGTTTTTT.

The V and J genes are TRBV11-2 and TRBJ1-1; 7 nucleotides match TRBD1. The CDR3 covers 17 residues. Germline V gene data show CDR1 as SGHAT and CDR2 as FQNNGV. Trimming at V came to 7 bases and at J to 0 bases, leaving 14 bases not matched to a gene. CDR3 amino acids: CASTPRGSGQLNTEAFF. For the CDR3, the DNA is TGTGCCAGCACCCCAAGAGGGTCGGGACAGTTGAACACTGAAGCTTTCTTT.

To note about this clonotype: With a much larger clone just one base away, this may be a read error. V and J are TRBV29-1 and TRBJ2-1; D is unresolved. Per the germline V gene, CDR1 is SQVTM and CDR2 is ANQGSEA. The CDR3 contains 10 residues. The CDR3 sequence is CSTTHNQQFF. The CDR3, as DNA: TGCAGCACCACACACAATCAGCAGTTCTTC.

The table lists this clonotype with many counts. The chain has TRBV5-1 and TRBJ2-7; TRBD1 might be the D (6 bases). The CDR3 runs to 13 residues. V lost 3 bases and J lost 6, with 13 bases in between. Germline lookup yields CDR1 SGHRS and CDR2 YFSETQ. This chain's CDR3 is CASSSQGSSEQYF. The CDR3 region has the DNA TGCGCCAGCAGCTCACAGGGTTCTTCCGAGCAGTACTTC.

This clonotype was detected many times. The chain uses TRBV7-9 and TRBJ2-3, with D tentatively TRBD2 (5 bases). Per germline, CDR1 SEHNR and CDR2 FQNEAQ (reference sequence). Trimming took 5 bases from V and 2 from J, leaving 23 bases between them. This CDR3 has 18 residues. The CDR3 loop is CASSRELLGAATTDTQYF. CDR3 in DNA: TGTGCCAGCAGCCGCGAGCTGTTGGGAGCGGCCACCACAGATACGCAGTATTTT.

This clonotype was recorded many times. This chain joins TRBV6-5 and TRBJ2-1; D could derive from TRBD1 or TRBD2 (6 bases each). V was cut by 4 bases and J by 6 bases, with 16 bases left in between. This CDR3 contains 15 residues. Germline V gene lookup returns CDR1 MNHEY and CDR2 SVGAGI. The CDR3 DNA follows: TGTGCCAGCAGTTCGATACCCGGGGGCGGCAATGAGCAGTTCTTC. Residues: CASSSIPGGGNEQFF.

This sequence joins TRBV5-1 and TRBJ2-3, with 10 bases aligning to TRBD1. The CDR3 sequence is 15 residues long. J was trimmed by 4 bases and V by 4 bases; bases with no gene match: 6. Germline V lookup: CDR1 SGHRS, CDR2 YFSETQ. CDR3 nucleotides: TGCGCCAGCAGCCCTGTGGGGACAGGGGCAGATACGCAGTATTTT. It yields the protein CASSPVGTGADTQYF.

Only a few counts were recorded for this clonotype. This chain joins TRBV5-8 and TRBJ2-6, with D possibly called TRBD1 or TRBD2 (5 bases each). The CDR3 spans 15 residues. The V gene's germline CDR1 is SGHTS and CDR2 YDEGEE. The V and J ends lost 6 bases and 1 base respectively, with 11 bases between them. The CDR3 is CASKGWGSGANVLTF. CDR3 sequence (DNA): TGTGCCAGCAAAGGATGGGGGTCTGGGGCCAACGTCCTGACTTTC.

The sample holds a few counts of this clonotype. V is TRBV5-1 and J is TRBJ2-7; the D is unclear. Germline CDR1 SGHRS, CDR2 YFSETQ. The V and J ends lost 0 bases and 7 bases respectively, with 8 bases between them. The CDR3 is 12 residues long. This CDR3 reads CASSLVSEEQYF. The CDR3 DNA follows: TGCGCCAGCAGCTTGGTTTCGGAGGAGCAGTACTTC.